Each of the 4 T cell receptor beta chains below was sequenced from the same sample in a study of shared clonotypes between healthy human individuals. Profiled with immunoSEQ multiplex PCR; TCRdb holds only in-frame clones, not every one. Of around 2,000,000 clones in the sample, about 93% were seen once. Positively selected for CCR7, the CD45RO-negative cells used as naive CD8 cells excluded terminally differentiated effector memory CD45RA+ cells. The sequenced sample consisted of naive CD8+ T cells from PBMCs. All receptors come from a young man in good health. Some clones in this sample may be carry-over from other donors' samples.

The chain links TRBV7-6 to TRBJ1-1, with D tentatively TRBD1 (6 bases). This CDR3 contains 13 residues. Per germline, CDR1 SGHVS and CDR2 FNYEAQ. V lost 5 bases, J lost 7 bases, and 14 bases lay in between. CDR3 sequence: CASSVDSASEAFF. The CDR3 region has the DNA TGTGCCAGCAGCGTGGACAGCGCGAGTGAAGCTTTCTTT.

V usage is TRBV28 and J usage is TRBJ1-3, with 10 positions matching TRBD1. The length of the CDR3 is 13 residues. J gave up 6 bases and V 6 bases, and 2 bases lay outside the gene matches. CDR1 is MDHEN, CDR2 SYDVKM, per germline. The CDR3 region is CASRTGGENTIYF. The CDR3 coding sequence is TGTGCCAGCAGGACAGGGGGCGAAAACACCATATATTTT. The whole variable domain, remainder taken from reference TRBV28 and TRBJ1-3, is DVKVTQSSRYLVKRTGEKVFLECVQDMDHENMFWYRQDPGLGLRLIYFSYDVKMKEKGDIPEGYSVSREKKERFSLILESASTNQTSMYLCASRTGGENTIYFGEGSWLTVV.

This chain connects TRBV7-9 to TRBJ1-2; maybe TRBD1 (5 bases). The CDR3 runs 17 residues. The germline V gene encodes CDR1 SEHNR and CDR2 FQNEAQ (reference sequence). Trimming took off 6 bases at V and 0 bases at J, with 20 bases between the two ends. This chain's CDR3 is CASRGVSVTDANYGYTF. CDR3 nucleotides: TGTGCCAGCAGGGGGGTTTCCGTGACAGATGCTAACTATGGCTACACCTTC.

The chain recombines TRBV13 with TRBJ2-7; 9 bases align to TRBD1. Losses at the gene ends were 5 bases for V and 5 bases for J; bases not matched to a gene: 4. CDR1 is PRHDT, CDR2 FYEKMQ, per germline (reference sequence). The CDR3 sequence is 13 residues long. In DNA form, the CDR3 reads TGTGCCAGCAGCGGAGGGACAGGGAACGAGCAGTACTTC. It encodes CASSGGTGNEQYF.